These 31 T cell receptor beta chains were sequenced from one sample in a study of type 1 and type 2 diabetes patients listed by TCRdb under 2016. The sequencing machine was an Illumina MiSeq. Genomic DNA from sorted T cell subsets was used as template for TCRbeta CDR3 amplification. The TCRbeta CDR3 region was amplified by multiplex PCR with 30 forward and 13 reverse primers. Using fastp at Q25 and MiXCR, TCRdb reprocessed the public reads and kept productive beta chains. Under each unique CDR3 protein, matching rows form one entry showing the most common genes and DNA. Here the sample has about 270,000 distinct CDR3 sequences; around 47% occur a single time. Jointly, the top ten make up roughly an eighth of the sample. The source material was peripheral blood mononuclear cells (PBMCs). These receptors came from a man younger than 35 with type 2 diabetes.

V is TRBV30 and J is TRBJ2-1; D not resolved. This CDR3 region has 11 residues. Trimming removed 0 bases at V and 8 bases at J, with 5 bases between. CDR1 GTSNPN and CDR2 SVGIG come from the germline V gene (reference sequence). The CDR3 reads CAWSVLDEQFF. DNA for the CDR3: TGTGCCTGGAGTGTACTCGATGAGCAGTTCTTC.

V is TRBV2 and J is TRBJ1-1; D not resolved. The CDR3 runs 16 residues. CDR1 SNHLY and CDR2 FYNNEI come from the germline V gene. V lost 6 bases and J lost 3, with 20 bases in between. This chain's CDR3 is CASSQGWGGRDTEAFF. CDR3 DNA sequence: TGTGCCAGCAGCCAAGGGTGGGGAGGGAGGGACACTGAAGCTTTCTTT.

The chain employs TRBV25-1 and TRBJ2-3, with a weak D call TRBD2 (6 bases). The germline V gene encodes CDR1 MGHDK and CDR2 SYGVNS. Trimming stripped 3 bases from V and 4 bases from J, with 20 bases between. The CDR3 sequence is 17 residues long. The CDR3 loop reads CASSEGRDIPIADTQYF. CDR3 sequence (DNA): TGTGCCAGCAGTGAGGGGCGGGATATTCCTATAGCAGATACGCAGTATTTT. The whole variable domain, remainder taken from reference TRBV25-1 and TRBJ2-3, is EADIYQTPRYLVIGTGKKITLECSQTMGHDKMYWYQQDPGMELHLIHYSYGVNSTEKGDLSSESTVSRIRTEHFPLTLESARPSHTSQYLCASSEGRDIPIADTQYFGPGTRLTVL.

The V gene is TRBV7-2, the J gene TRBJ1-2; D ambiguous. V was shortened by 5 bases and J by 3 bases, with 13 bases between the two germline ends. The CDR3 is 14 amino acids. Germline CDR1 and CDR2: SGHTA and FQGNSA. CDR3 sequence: CASSPSGLDYGYTF. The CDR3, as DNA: TGTGCCAGCAGCCCATCTGGACTGGACTATGGCTACACCTTC. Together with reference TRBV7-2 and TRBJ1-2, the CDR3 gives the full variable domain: GAGVSQSPSNKVTEKGKDVELRCDPISGHTALYWYRQSLGQGLEFLIYFQGNSAPDKSGLPSDRFSAERTGGSVSTLTIQRTQQEDSAVYLCASSPSGLDYGYTFGSGTRLTVV.

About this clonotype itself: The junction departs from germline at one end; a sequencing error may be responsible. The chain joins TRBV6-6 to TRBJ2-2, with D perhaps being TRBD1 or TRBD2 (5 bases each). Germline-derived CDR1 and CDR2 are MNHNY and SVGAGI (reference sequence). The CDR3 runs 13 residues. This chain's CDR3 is CAARDPNTGEPFF. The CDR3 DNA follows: TGTGCCGCTAGGGACCCGAACACCGGGGAGCCGTTTTTT.

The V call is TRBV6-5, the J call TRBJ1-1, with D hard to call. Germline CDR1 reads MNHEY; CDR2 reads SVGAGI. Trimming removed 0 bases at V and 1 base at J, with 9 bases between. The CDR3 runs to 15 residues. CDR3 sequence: CASSYSTTPNTEAFF. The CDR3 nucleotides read TGTGCCAGCAGTTACTCAACGACACCGAACACTGAAGCTTTCTTT.

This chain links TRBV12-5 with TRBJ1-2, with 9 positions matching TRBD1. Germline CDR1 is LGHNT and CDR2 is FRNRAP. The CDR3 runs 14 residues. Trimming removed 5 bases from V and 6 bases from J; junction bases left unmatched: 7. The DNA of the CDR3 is TGTGCTAGTGGTCTGGGACAGGGTGTGGATGGCTACACCTTC. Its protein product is CASGLGQGVDGYTF.

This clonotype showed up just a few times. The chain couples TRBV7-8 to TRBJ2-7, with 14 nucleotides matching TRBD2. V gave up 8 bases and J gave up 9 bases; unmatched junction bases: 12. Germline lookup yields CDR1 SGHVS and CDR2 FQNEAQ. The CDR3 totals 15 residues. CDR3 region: CASEASGTSGSLQYF. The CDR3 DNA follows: TGTGCCAGCGAGGCCTCCGGGACTAGCGGGAGTTTGCAGTACTTC.

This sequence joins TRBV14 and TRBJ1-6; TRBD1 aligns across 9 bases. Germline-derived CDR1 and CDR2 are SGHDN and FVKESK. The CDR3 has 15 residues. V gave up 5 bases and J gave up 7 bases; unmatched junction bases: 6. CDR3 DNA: TGTGCCAGCAGCTGGAGTGGGACAGGGAATTCACCCCTCCACTTT. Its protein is CASSWSGTGNSPLHF.

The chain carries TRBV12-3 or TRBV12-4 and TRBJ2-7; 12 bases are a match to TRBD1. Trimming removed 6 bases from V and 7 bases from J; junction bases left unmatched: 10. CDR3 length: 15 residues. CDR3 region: CASSPSGTGGKEQYF. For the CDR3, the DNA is TGTGCCAGCAGCCCTAGCGGGACAGGGGGCAAAGAGCAGTACTTC.

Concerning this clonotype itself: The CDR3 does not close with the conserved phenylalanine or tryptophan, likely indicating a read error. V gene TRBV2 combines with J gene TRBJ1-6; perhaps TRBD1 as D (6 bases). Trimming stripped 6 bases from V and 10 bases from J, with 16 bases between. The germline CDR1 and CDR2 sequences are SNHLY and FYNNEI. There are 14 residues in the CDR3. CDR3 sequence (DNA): TGTGCCAGCAGCTTTTCGGGGGCTGGATCACCCCTCCACCTT. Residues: CASSFSGAGSPLHL.

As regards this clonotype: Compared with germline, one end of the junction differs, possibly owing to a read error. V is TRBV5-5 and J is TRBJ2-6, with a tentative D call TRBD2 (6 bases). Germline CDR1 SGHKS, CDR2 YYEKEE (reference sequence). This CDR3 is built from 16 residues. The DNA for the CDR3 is TGCGCCAGCAGCCCCCCTTCTAGCGCTGGGGCCAACGTCCCGACTTTC. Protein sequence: CASSPPSSAGANVPTF.

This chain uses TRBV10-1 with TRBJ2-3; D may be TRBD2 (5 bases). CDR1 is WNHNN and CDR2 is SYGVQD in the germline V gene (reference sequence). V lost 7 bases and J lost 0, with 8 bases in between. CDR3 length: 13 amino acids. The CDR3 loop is CASTSGSTDTQYF. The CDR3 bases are TGCGCCAGCACGAGCGGAAGCACAGATACGCAGTATTTT.

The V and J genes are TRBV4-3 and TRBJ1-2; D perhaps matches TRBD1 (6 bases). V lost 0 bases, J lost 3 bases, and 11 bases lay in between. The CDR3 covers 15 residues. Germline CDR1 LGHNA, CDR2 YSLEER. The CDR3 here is CASSQDLGHDYGYTF. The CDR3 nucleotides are TGCGCCAGCAGCCAAGATCTGGGACACGACTATGGCTACACCTTC.

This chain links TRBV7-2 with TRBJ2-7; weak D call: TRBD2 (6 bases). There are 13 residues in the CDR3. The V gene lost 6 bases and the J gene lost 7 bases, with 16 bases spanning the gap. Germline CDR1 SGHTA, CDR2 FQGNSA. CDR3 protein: CASSSTRSGEQYF. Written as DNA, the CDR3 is TGTGCCAGCAGTTCGACTAGATCGGGAGAGCAGTACTTC.

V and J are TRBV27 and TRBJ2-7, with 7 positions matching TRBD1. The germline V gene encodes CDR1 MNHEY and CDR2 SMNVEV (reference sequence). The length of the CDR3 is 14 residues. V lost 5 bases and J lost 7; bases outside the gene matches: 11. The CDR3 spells CASSDRQGTGEQYF. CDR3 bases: TGTGCCAGCAGTGATCGACAGGGCACGGGGGAGCAGTACTTC.

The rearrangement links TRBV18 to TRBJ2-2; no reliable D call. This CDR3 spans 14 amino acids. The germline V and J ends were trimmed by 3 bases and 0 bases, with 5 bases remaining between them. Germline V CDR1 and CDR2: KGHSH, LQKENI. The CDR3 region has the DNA TGTGCCAGCTCACCGGTCGCGAACACCGGGGAGCTGTTTTTT. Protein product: CASSPVANTGELFF.

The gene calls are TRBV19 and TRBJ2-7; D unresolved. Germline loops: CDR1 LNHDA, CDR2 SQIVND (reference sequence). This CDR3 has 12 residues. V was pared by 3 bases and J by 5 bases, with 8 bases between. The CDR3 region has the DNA TGTGCCAGTAGTATTCGAAGGGACGAGCAGTACTTC. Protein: CASSIRRDEQYF.

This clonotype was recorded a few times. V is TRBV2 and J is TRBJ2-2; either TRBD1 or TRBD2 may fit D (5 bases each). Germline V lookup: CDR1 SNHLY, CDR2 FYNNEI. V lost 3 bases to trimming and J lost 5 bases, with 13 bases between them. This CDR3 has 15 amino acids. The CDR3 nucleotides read TGTGCCAGCAGTGACGCCGGGGCGCGAACCGGGGAGCTGTTTTTT. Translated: CASSDAGARTGELFF.

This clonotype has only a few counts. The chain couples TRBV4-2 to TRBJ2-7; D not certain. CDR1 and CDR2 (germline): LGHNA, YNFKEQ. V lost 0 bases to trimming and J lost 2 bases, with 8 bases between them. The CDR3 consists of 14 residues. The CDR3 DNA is TGTGCCAGCAGCCAAGATGGACGGCCCTACGAGCAGTACTTC. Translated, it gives CASSQDGRPYEQYF.

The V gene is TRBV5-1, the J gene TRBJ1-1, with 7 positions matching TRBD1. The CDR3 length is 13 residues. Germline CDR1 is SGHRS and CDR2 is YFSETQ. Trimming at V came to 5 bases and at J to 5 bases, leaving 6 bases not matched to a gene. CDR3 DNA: TGCGCCAGCAGGACGACAGGGAGGACTGAAGCTTTCTTT. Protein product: CASRTTGRTEAFF.

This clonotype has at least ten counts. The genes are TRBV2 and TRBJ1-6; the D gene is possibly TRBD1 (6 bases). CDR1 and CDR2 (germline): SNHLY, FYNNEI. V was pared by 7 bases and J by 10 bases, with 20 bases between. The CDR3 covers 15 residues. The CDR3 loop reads CASNGAQGGRSPLHF. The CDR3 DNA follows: TGTGCCAGCAACGGCGCACAGGGAGGAAGGTCACCCCTCCACTTT.

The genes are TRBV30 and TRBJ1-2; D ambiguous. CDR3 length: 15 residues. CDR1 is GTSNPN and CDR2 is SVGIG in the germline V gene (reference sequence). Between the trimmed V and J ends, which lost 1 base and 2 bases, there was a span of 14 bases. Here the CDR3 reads CAWSGDPQPNYGYTF. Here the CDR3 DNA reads TGTGCCTGGAGTGGGGATCCTCAACCAAACTATGGCTACACCTTC.

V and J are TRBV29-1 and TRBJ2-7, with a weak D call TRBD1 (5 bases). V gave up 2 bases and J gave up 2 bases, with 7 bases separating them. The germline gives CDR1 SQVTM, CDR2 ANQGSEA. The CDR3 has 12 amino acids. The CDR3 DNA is TGCAGCGTTGAAATGGGGCCCTACGAGCAGTACTTC. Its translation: CSVEMGPYEQYF.

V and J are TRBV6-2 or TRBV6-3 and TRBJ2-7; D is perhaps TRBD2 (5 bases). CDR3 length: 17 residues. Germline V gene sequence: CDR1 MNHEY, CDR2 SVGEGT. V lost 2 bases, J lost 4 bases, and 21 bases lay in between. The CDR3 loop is CASSYGEGTSSLYEQYF. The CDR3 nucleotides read TGTGCCAGCAGTTACGGAGAGGGAACCTCCTCTCTTTACGAGCAGTACTTC.

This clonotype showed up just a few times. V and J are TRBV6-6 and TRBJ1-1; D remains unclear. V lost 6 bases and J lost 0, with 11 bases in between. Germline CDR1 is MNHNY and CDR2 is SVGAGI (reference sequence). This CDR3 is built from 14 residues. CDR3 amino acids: CASSRTPLNTEAFF. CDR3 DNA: TGTGCCAGCAGCCGTACACCTTTGAACACTGAAGCTTTCTTT.

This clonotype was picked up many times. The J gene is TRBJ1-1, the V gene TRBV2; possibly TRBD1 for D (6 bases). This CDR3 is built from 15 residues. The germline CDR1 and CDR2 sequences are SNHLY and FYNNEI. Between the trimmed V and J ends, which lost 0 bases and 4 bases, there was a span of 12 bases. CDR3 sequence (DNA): TGTGCCAGCAGTGAAGCGCTAGGGGGGAGCACTGAAGCTTTCTTT. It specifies CASSEALGGSTEAFF.

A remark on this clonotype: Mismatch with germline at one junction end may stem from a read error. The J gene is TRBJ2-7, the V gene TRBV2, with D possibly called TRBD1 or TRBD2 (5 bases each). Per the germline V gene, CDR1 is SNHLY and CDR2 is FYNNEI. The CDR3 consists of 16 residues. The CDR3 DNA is TGTGCCACCCATGATGTACAGGCTGAGCGGTCCTATGAGCAGTACTTC. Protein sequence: CATHDVQAERSYEQYF. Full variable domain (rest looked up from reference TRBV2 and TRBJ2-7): EPEVTQTPSHQVTQMGQEVILRCVPISNHLYFYWYRQILGQKVEFLVSFYNNEISEKSEIFDDQFSVERPDGSNFTLKIRSTKLEDSAMYFCATHDVQAERSYEQYFGPGTRLTVT.

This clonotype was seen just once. The CDR3 nucleotides read TGCGCCAGCAGCTTCGGGCTAGCGGGAGGTGAGGAGCAGTTCTTC. Residues: CASSFGLAGGEEQFF. V is TRBV5-1 and J is TRBJ2-1, with 11 bases that match TRBD2. Germline V CDR1 and CDR2: SGHRS, YFSETQ. The V gene end was trimmed by 2 bases and the J gene end by 10 bases; junction bases not matched to a gene: 8. This CDR3 is built from 15 residues.

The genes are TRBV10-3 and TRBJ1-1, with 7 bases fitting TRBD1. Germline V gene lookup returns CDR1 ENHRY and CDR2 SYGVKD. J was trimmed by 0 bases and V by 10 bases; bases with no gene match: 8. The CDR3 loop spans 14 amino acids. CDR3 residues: CATKLQGLNTEAFF. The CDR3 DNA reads TGTGCCACCAAACTACAGGGGTTGAACACTGAAGCTTTCTTT.

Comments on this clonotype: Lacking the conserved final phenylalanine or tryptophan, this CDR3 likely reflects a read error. The CDR3 DNA is TGTGCCTGGAGTGAACAAGACACCGGGGAGCTGTTTCTT. Translation: CAWSEQDTGELFL. This chain links TRBV30 with TRBJ2-2; no reliable D call. CDR3 size: 13 residues. Trimming cost V 1 base and J 3 bases, with 6 bases left between them. Germline values: CDR1 GTSNPN, CDR2 SVGIG (reference sequence).